The entry below gives a single T cell receptor beta chain sequence along with its context. Its target is unknown. V lost 0 bases and J lost 6, with 12 bases in between. This CDR3 has 14 residues. Germline CDR1 reads SGHAT; CDR2 reads FQDESV (reference sequence). Semi-nested PCR with Nested Universal Primer A followed constant-region reverse priming of full-length variable regions. MiXCR was run by TCRdb on the 5' RACE reads, yielding one entry per CDR3 protein. The sample includes approximately 40,000 distinct CDR3 sequences, around 28% of them seen just once. Regarding the study as a whole: In terms of TCR gene usage, tumor memory CD4+ T cells clustered together with blood and lymph node memory CD4+ cells, as well as with lymph node naive CD4+ cells.

CD4+CD45RO+CD25- cells were isolated as memory CD4+ T cells. This chain connects TRBV11-1 to TRBJ2-7; D uncertain. The TCR originated in a female donor with breast cancer. Material for sequencing was tumor-infiltrating memory CD4+ T cells sorted from the breast tumor. Subset given: memory CD4+ T cells, CD4+CD45RO+CD25-. The CDR3 DNA reads TGTGCCAGCAGCTTAGCGCGGATACAAGGCGAGCAGTACTTC. It encodes CASSLARIQGEQYF.